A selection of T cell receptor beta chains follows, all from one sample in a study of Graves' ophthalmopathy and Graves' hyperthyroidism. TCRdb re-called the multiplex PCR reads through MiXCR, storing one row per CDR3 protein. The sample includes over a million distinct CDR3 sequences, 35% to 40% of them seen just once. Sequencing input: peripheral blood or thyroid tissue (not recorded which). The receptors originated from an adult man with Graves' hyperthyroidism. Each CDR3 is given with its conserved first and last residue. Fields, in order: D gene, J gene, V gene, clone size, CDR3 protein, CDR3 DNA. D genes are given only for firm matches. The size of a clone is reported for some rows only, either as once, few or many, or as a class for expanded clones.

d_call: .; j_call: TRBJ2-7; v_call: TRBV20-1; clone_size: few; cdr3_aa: CSASSPPTGYEQYF; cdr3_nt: TGCAGTGCCAGCAGTCCCCCCACAGGTTACGAGCAGTACTTC
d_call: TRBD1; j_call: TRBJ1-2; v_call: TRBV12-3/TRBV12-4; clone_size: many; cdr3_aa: CASRIEGQNGYTF; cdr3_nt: TGTGCCAGCAGAATTGAGGGACAGAATGGCTACACCTTC
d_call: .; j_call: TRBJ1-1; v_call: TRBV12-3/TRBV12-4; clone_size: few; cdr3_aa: CASSPGGGSTEAFF; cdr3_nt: TGTGCCAGCAGCCCTGGGGGGGGGAGCACTGAAGCTTTCTTT
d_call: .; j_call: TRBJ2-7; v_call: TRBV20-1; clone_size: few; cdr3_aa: CSAPPGGAYGQYF; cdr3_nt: TGCAGTGCCCCGCCTGGGGGGGCCTACGGGCAGTACTTC
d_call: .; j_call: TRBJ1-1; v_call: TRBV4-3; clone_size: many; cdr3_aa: CASSQETEIGKAFF; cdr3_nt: TGCGCCAGCAGCCAAGAGACGGAAATTGGGAAAGCTTTCTTT
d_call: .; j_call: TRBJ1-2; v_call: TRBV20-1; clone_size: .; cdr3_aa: CSAAGQTIYGYTF; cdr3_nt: TGCAGTGCCGCAGGACAGACCATCTATGGCTACACCTTC
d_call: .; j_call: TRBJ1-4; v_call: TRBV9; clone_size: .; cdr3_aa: CASSGTTGTGEKLFF; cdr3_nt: TGTGCCAGCAGCGGGACGACCGGGACCGGGGAAAAACTGTTTTTT
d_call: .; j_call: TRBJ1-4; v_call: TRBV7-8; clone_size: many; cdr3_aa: CASSSQGLTEKLFF; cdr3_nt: TGTGCCAGCAGCTCACAGGGTTTAACCGAAAAACTGTTTTTT
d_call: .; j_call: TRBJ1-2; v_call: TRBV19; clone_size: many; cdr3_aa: CASSLQGIYGYTF; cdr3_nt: TGTGCCAGTAGCCTCCAGGGGATCTATGGCTACACCTTC
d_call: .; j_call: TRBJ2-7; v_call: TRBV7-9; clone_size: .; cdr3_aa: CASRERYPGPLRDEQYF; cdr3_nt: TGTGCCAGCAGAGAAAGATACCCGGGACCCCTAAGAGACGAGCAGTACTTC
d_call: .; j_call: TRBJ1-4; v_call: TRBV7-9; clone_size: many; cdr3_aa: CASLMGLGVNEKLFF; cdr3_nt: TGTGCCAGCCTGATGGGACTAGGTGTAAATGAAAAACTGTTTTTT
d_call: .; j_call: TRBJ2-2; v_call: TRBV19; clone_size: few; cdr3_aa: CASSHGELFF; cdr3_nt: TGTGCCAGTAGCCACGGGGAGCTGTTTTTT
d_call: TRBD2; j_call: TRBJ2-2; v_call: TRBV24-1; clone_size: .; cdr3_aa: CATSDLSGSGGNTGELFF; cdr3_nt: TGTGCCACCAGTGATCTTAGCGGGAGCGGAGGAAACACCGGGGAGCTGTTTTTT
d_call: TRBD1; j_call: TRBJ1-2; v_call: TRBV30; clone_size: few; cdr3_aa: CAWTQGTYGYTF; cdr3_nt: TGTGCCTGGACACAGGGGACCTATGGCTACACCTTC
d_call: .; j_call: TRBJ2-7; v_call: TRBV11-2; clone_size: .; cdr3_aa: CASSLLPGHFYEQYF; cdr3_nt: TGTGCCAGCAGCCTCCTCCCGGGACACTTCTACGAGCAGTACTTC
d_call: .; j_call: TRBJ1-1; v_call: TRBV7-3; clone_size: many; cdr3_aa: CASSKTAQGEAFF; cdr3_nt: TGTGCCAGCAGCAAAACGGCACAGGGCGAAGCTTTCTTT
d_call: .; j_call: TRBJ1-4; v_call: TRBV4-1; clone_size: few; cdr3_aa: CASSQALNEKLFF; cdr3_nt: TGCGCCAGCAGCCAAGCCCTAAATGAAAAACTGTTTTTT
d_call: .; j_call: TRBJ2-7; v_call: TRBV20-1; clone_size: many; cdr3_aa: CSAIGGGEQYF; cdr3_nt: TGCAGTGCTATTGGGGGCGGCGAGCAGTACTTC
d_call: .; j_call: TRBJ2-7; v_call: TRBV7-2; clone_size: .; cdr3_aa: CASSAGAGHEQYF; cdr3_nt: TGTGCCAGCAGTGCGGGGGCTGGCCACGAGCAGTACTTC
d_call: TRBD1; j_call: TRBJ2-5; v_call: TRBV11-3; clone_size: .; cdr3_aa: CASSNGGTGETQYF; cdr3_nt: TGTGCCAGCAGCAACGGCGGGACAGGAGAGACCCAGTACTTC
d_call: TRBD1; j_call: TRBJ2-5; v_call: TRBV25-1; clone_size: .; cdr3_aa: CASSQELAGGETQYF; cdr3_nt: TGTGCCAGCAGCCAAGAGTTGGCAGGGGGAGAGACCCAGTACTTC
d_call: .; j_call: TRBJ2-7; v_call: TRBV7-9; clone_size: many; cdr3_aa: CASSLAGQGLYEQYF; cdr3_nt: TGTGCCAGCAGCTTAGCGGGGCAGGGGCTCTACGAGCAGTACTTC
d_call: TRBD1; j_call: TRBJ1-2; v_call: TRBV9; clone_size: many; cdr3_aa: CASSVGQGARYGYTF; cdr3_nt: TGTGCCAGCAGCGTAGGACAGGGGGCTCGATATGGCTACACCTTC
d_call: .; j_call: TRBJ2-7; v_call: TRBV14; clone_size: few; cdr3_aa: CASSQERAGEQYF; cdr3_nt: TGTGCCAGCAGCCAAGAGCGGGCGGGGGAGCAGTACTTC
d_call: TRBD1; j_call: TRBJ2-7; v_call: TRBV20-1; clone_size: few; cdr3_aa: CSARPGQGNSYEQYF; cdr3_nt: TGCAGTGCTAGACCGGGACAGGGGAATTCCTACGAGCAGTACTTC
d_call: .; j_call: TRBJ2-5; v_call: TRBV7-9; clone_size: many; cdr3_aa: CASSLNPSSPSF; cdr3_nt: TGTGCCAGCAGCTTAAATCCATCAAGCCCCAGTTTC
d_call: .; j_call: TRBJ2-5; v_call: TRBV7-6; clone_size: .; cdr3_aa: CASSLVRRTQQETQYF; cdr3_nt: TGTGCCAGCAGCTTAGTGAGGAGGACACAGCAAGAGACCCAGTACTTC
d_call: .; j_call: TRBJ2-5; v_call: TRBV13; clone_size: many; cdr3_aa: CASSRDSYPETQYF; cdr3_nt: TGTGCCAGCAGCAGAGACAGCTACCCGGAGACCCAGTACTTC
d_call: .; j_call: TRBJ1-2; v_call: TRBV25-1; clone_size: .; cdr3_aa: CASSARDQGYGYTF; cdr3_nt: TGTGCCAGCAGTGCTAGAGATCAGGGCTATGGCTACACCTTC
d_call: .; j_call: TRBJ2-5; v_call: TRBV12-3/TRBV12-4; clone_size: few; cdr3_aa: CASSDRTDSFQETQYF; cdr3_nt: TGTGCCAGCAGTGACCGGACGGACAGCTTCCAAGAGACCCAGTACTTC
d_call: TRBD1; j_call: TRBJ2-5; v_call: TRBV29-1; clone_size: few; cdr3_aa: CSVSRGRRETQYF; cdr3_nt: TGCAGCGTCTCCAGGGGGCGGCGGGAGACCCAGTACTTC
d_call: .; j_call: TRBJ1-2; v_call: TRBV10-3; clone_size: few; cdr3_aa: CAISERDYGYTF; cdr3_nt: TGTGCCATCAGTGAGCGGGACTATGGCTACACCTTC
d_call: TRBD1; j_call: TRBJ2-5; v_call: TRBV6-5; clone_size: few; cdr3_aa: CASSYSGQGLGETQYF; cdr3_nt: TGTGCCAGCAGTTACTCGGGACAGGGGCTTGGAGAGACCCAGTACTTC
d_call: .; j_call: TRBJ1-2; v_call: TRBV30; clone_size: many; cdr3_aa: CAWTQQGDGYTF; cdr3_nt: TGTGCCTGGACCCAACAGGGTGATGGCTACACCTTC
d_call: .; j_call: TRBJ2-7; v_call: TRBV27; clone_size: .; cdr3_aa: CASSLKGYVGYEQYF; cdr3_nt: TGTGCCAGCAGTTTAAAGGGCTACGTTGGCTACGAGCAGTACTTC
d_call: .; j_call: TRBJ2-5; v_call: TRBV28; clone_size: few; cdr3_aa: CASSTDPKETQYF; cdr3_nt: TGTGCCAGCAGTACAGACCCCAAAGAGACCCAGTACTTC